The 18 T cell receptor beta chains reported below all come from one sample, sequenced in a study of T cells in Graves' hyperthyroidism and ophthalmopathy. What was amplified from RNA transcripts were TCR beta CDR3 regions. When the TCR CDR3 underwent first-round RT-PCR, the HTBI primer set was used. TCRdb reanalysed the multiplex PCR reads using MiXCR and keeps one entry per CDR3 protein. Counted here are under 200,000 distinct CDR3 sequences, roughly 9.4% occurring once; the ten biggest clones make up roughly 23%. The sequenced material came from blood. The receptors shown here come from a woman between 18 and 30 years old with Graves' hyperthyroidism that later progressed to Graves' ophthalmopathy.

This clonotype occurred once. This rearrangement joins TRBV20-1 to TRBJ2-5; 8 bases are shared with TRBD1. Germline lookup yields CDR1 DFQATT and CDR2 SNEGSKA (reference sequence). V lost 5 bases, J lost 5 bases, and 7 bases stayed unmatched. The CDR3 is made up of 13 amino acids. CDR3 bases: TGCAGTGCTGCCAGGGGGCGCGGGGAGACCCAGTACTTC. Residues: CSAARGRGETQYF.

This clonotype was counted at least ten times. This chain connects TRBV5-6 to TRBJ2-1, with a possible D match to TRBD1 (6 bases). Germline V lookup: CDR1 SGHDT, CDR2 YYEEEE. CDR3 length: 17 amino acids. V lost 3 bases, J lost 4 bases, and 20 bases lay in between. The CDR3 sequence is CASSSYRVGPGYNEQFF. The CDR3 DNA follows: TGTGCCAGCAGCTCGTACAGGGTGGGCCCGGGTTACAATGAGCAGTTCTTC.

This clonotype was detected many times. The chain has TRBV19 and TRBJ2-7; D may be TRBD2 (5 bases). Deletions cut 7 bases from V and 7 bases from J, with 14 bases between. Germline loops: CDR1 LNHDA, CDR2 SQIVND (reference sequence). The CDR3 runs to 12 residues. CDR3 sequence: CASNLGVGEQYF. The CDR3 DNA reads TGTGCCAGTAATCTGGGAGTTGGGGAGCAGTACTTC.

The chain has TRBV11-3 and TRBJ2-1; D is perhaps TRBD1 (5 bases). V lost 1 base and J lost 1, with 5 bases in between. The CDR3 has 14 residues. CDR1 SGHNT and CDR2 YENEEA come from the germline V gene. CDR3 residues: CASSLGQSYNEQFF. In nucleotides, the CDR3 is TGTGCCAGCAGCTTAGGACAGTCCTACAATGAGCAGTTCTTC.

The V and J genes are TRBV10-3 and TRBJ1-2; D gene ambiguous. The germline CDR1 and CDR2 sequences are ENHRY and SYGVKD. V shed 10 bases and J shed 2 bases, with 14 bases lying between them. This CDR3 contains 13 residues. The CDR3 nucleotides read TGTGCCACCCAGCCCGACAACAACTATGGCTACACCTTC. Its translation: CATQPDNNYGYTF.

In its sample, this clonotype was seen many times. The V call is TRBV2, the J call TRBJ2-5; the D is unclear. The CDR3 extends over 10 amino acids. V lost 4 bases, J lost 13 bases, and 10 bases lay in between. CDR1 is SNHLY and CDR2 is FYNNEI in the germline V gene. CDR3 loop: CASSVSSWYF. The CDR3 DNA reads TGTGCCAGCAGTGTTTCGTCATGGTACTTC. Full variable domain (rest looked up from reference TRBV2 and TRBJ2-5): EPEVTQTPSHQVTQMGQEVILRCVPISNHLYFYWYRQILGQKVEFLVSFYNNEISEKSEIFDDQFSVERPDGSNFTLKIRSTKLEDSAMYFCASSVSSWYFGPGTRLLVL.

V gene TRBV6-2 or TRBV6-3 combines with J gene TRBJ1-6; D gene uncertain. V lost 11 bases, J lost 6 bases, and 14 bases lay in between. The CDR3 is made up of 13 amino acids. Germline lookup yields CDR1 MNHEY and CDR2 SVGEGT. In DNA, the CDR3 is TGTGCCGTGAGGGAATATCTTAATTCACCCCTCCACTTT. The encoded protein is CAVREYLNSPLHF.

This clonotype was seen many times. The rearrangement links TRBV7-3 to TRBJ2-2; 7 nucleotides line up with TRBD2. The CDR3 length is 14 residues. CDR1 and CDR2 from the germline V gene are SGHTA and FQGTGA. The trim removed 1 base at V and 6 bases at J, leaving 2 bases unmatched. CDR3 bases: TGTGCCAGCAGCTTAAGCGGGAGATCCGGGGAGCTGTTTTTT. Amino acids: CASSLSGRSGELFF.

This clonotype has at least ten counts. The chain links TRBV7-9 to TRBJ1-2, with TRBD1 identical over 7 bases. The V segment lost 2 bases and the J segment 3 bases; nucleotides outside the gene matches: 12. Germline CDR1 SEHNR, CDR2 FQNEAQ (reference sequence). CDR3 length: 17 amino acids. CDR3 region: CASSLPRTRDRDYGYTF. CDR3 bases: TGTGCCAGCAGCTTACCGCGCACGAGGGACAGAGACTATGGCTACACCTTC.

This clonotype has ten or more counts. This sequence joins TRBV12-3 or TRBV12-4 and TRBJ1-3; D ambiguous. This CDR3 spans 14 amino acids. Deletions cut 1 base from V and 3 bases from J, with 7 bases between. The CDR3 reads CASSLGGVGNTIYF. The CDR3, as DNA: TGTGCCAGCAGTTTAGGGGGTGTTGGAAACACCATATATTTT.

This clonotype was seen at least ten times. This chain uses TRBV28 with TRBJ2-2; D not resolved. V was trimmed by 6 bases and J by 1 base, leaving 6 bases between them. Germline CDR1 reads MDHEN; CDR2 reads SYDVKM. The CDR3 is 13 amino acids. The CDR3 DNA is TGTGCCAGCAGACACAAGAACACCGGGGAGCTGTTTTTT. It specifies CASRHKNTGELFF.

V usage is TRBV5-5 and J usage is TRBJ2-5; D unresolved. Germline V gene data show CDR1 as SGHKS and CDR2 as YYEKEE (reference sequence). V was shortened by 0 bases and J by 6 bases, with 9 bases between the two germline ends. The CDR3 loop spans 13 amino acids. The CDR3 loop reads CASSLELVQTQYF. The CDR3 coding sequence is TGTGCCAGCAGCTTGGAGCTGGTACAGACCCAGTACTTC. The complete variable domain, with remaining parts taken from reference TRBV5-5 and TRBJ2-5, reads DAGVTQSPTHLIKTRGQQVTLRCSPISGHKSVSWYQQVLGQGPQFIFQYYEKEERGRGNFPDRFSARQFPNYSSELNVNALLLGDSALYLCASSLELVQTQYFGPGTRLLVL.

This chain uses TRBV3-1 with TRBJ2-1; the D call may be TRBD1 or TRBD2 (5 bases each). The CDR3 loop spans 14 amino acids. Trimming took 4 bases from V and 10 from J, leaving 17 bases between them. Germline CDR1 reads LGHDT; CDR2 reads YNNKEL (reference sequence). CDR3 nucleotide sequence: TGTGCCAGCAGCCTAGTCGGGACCCCAGGGGAGCAGTTCTTC. As protein: CASSLVGTPGEQFF.

This clonotype was observed at least ten times. The rearrangement links TRBV2 to TRBJ2-3; 7 bases map to TRBD2. In germline, CDR1 is SNHLY, CDR2 FYNNEI. The ends lost 2 bases at V and 6 bases at J; junction bases unmatched: 5. The CDR3 length is 14 residues. In DNA, the CDR3 is TGTGCCAGCAGTGAAAGACTAGCTTCGGATACGCAGTATTTT. Its translation is CASSERLASDTQYF. The whole variable domain, filled in from reference TRBV2 and TRBJ2-3, reads EPEVTQTPSHQVTQMGQEVILRCVPISNHLYFYWYRQILGQKVEFLVSFYNNEISEKSEIFDDQFSVERPDGSNFTLKIRSTKLEDSAMYFCASSERLASDTQYFGPGTRLTVL.

This clonotype was observed at least ten times. V and J are TRBV7-9 and TRBJ2-7; maybe TRBD2 (6 bases). V lost 5 bases and J lost 2, with 13 bases in between. Germline V CDR1 and CDR2: SEHNR, FQNEAQ (reference sequence). The CDR3 loop spans 14 amino acids. CDR3 loop: CASSPWDSTYEQYF. As DNA, the CDR3 is TGTGCCAGCAGCCCCTGGGACTCCACCTACGAGCAGTACTTC.

At least ten counts were recorded for this clonotype. CDR3 nucleotide sequence: TGTGCCTGGACCTACCCTGCGGGTTCACCCCTCCACTTT. As protein: CAWTYPAGSPLHF. V gene TRBV30 combines with J gene TRBJ1-6; D gene ambiguous. V lost 4 bases to trimming and J lost 9 bases, with 13 bases between them. The CDR3 consists of 13 residues. Germline CDR1 and CDR2: GTSNPN and SVGIG (reference sequence).

This clonotype was observed many times. The V gene is TRBV19, the J gene TRBJ1-1; tentative D call: TRBD1 (6 bases). The length of the CDR3 is 15 residues. CDR1 LNHDA and CDR2 SQIVND come from the germline V gene (reference sequence). V gave up 5 bases and J gave up 4 bases, with 17 bases separating them. The CDR3 nucleotides are TGTGCCAGTAGTTCCCACCAGGGGACGGGCACTGAAGCTTTCTTT. Translation: CASSSHQGTGTEAFF.

This clonotype has only a few counts. The CDR3 nucleotides are TGCGCCAGCAGCTTGGAGAGGAGACAGAGAAACATTCAGTACTTC. Translating gives CASSLERRQRNIQYF. The V and J genes are TRBV5-1 and TRBJ2-4; a possible D gene is TRBD1 (5 bases). With 0 bases removed from V and 6 bases from J, the gap between germline ends came to 13 bases. CDR3 length: 15 residues. CDR1 is SGHRS, CDR2 YFSETQ, per germline.